This T cell receptor (beta chain) was obtained from a study of blood T cells in healthy people across ages. Findings and limits, study-wide: It was the long-lived donors that had more naive CD4+ cells and higher diversity than aged donors.

A second 7 to 11 cycle PCR used barcoded and J-beta primers. TCRdb re-analysed the 5' RACE reads in MiXCR, keeping a single row per CDR3 protein. The sample gives hundreds of thousands of distinct CDR3 sequences, roughly 48% of which show up once; 10% to 15% is in the top ten. This CDR3 has 14 residues. Trimming took 6 bases from V and 3 from J; bases not matched to a gene: 5. Per the germline V gene, CDR1 is MNHEY and CDR2 is SVGAGI. About this clonotype itself: The antigen is unknown.

The TCR comes from a man aged 30 to 39 in good health. The V and J genes are TRBV6-5 and TRBJ1-5, with 7 bases lining up with TRBD1. Specimen: blood. This CDR3 is CASRLTGNNQPQHF. The CDR3 DNA sequence: TGTGCCAGCAGGCTGACAGGGAACAATCAGCCCCAGCATTTT.